These 4 T cell receptor beta chains were sequenced from one sample in a study of T cells in Graves' hyperthyroidism and ophthalmopathy. It was RNA transcripts that yielded the amplified TCR beta CDR3 regions. HTBI primers were employed in a first-round RT-PCR of the TCR CDR3. A single record per CDR3 protein comes from TCRdb applying MiXCR to the multiplex PCR reads. The sample lists 400,000 to 500,000 distinct CDR3 sequences, roughly 15% seen once, with approximately 5.3% in the top ten. Sequencing was performed on blood. These receptors were obtained from a woman between 18 and 29 years old with Graves' hyperthyroidism.

This clonotype occurred many times. This CDR3 is CASRLGLEGGEQYF. In DNA form, the CDR3 reads TGTGCCAGCAGACTGGGACTAGAGGGCGGCGAGCAGTACTTC. The chain couples TRBV12-3 or TRBV12-4 to TRBJ2-7, with 8 bases aligning to TRBD2. The CDR3 totals 14 residues. The J segment lost 6 bases and the V segment lost 6 bases, leaving 10 bases of the junction unmatched.

This clonotype has at least ten counts. This chain connects TRBV27 to TRBJ1-4; D is unclear. The CDR3 runs to 14 residues. Germline V CDR1 and CDR2: MNHEY, SMNVEV (reference sequence). Between the trimmed V and J ends, which lost 2 bases and 8 bases, there was a span of 12 bases. The CDR3 is CASSLDWAEEKLFF. The CDR3 coding sequence is TGTGCCAGCAGTTTAGACTGGGCCGAGGAAAAACTGTTTTTT.

The chain uses TRBV28 and TRBJ1-2; D unclear. CDR1 MDHEN and CDR2 SYDVKM come from the germline V gene. This CDR3 is 14 amino acids long. The V end was cut by 3 bases, the J end by 9 bases, with 17 bases between. Written as DNA, the CDR3 is TGTGCCAGCAGTTTCCGTGAGGGTATCTTTAGCTACACCTTC. This encodes CASSFREGIFSYTF.

This rearrangement joins TRBV5-1 to TRBJ1-1; D is unclear. Trimming left V 7 bases short and J 1 base short, with 14 bases between. The germline CDR1 and CDR2 sequences are SGHRS and YFSETQ. This CDR3 has 14 residues. The CDR3 DNA reads as TGCGCCAGCCGGACGACAAAAGCGAACACTGAAGCTTTCTTT. Its translation: CASRTTKANTEAFF. The full variable domain, completed using reference TRBV5-1 and TRBJ1-1, is KAGVTQTPRYLIKTRGQQVTLSCSPISGHRSVSWYQQTPGQGLQFLFEYFSETQRNKGNFPGRFSGRQFSNSRSEMNVSTLELGDSALYLCASRTTKANTEAFFGQGTRLTVV.